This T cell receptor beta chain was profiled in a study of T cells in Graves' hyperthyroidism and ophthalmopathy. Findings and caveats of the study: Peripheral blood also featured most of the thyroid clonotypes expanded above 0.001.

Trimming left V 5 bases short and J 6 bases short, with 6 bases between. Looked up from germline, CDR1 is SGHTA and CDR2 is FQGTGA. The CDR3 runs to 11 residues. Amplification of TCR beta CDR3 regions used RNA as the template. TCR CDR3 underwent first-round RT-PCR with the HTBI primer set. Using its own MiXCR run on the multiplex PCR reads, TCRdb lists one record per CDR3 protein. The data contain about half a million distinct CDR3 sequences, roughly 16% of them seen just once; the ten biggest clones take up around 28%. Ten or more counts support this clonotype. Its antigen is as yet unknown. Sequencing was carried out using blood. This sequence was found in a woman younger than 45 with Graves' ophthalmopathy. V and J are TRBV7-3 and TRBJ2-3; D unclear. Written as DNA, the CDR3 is TGTGCCAGCAGCATAGGGGATACGCAGTATTTT. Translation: CASSIGDTQYF.